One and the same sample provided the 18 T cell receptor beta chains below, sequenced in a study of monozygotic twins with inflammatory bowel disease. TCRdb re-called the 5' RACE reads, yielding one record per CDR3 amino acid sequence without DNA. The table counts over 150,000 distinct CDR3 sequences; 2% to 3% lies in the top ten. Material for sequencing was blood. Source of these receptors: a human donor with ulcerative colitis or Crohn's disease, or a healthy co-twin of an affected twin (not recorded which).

The chain's CDR3 is CAILDSTGRTEAFF. V is TRBV10-3 and J is TRBJ1-1; TCRdb outputs TRBD1, but without DNA this stays unchecked. The CDR3 totals 14 residues. Per the germline V gene, CDR1 is ENHRY and CDR2 is SYGVKD.

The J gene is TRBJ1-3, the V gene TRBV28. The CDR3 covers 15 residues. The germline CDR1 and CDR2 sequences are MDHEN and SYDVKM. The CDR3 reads CASSLFPGSGNTIYF.

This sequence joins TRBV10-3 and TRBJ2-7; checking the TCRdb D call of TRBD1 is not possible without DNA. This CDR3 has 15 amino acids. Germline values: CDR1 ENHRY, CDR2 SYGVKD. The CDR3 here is CAISESTGQGYEQYF.

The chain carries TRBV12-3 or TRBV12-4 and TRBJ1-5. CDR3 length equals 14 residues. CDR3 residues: CASSGRLSNQPQHF.

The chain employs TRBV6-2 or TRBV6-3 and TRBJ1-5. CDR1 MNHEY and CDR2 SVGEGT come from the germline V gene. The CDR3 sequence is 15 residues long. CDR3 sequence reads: CASSYTGNSNQPQHF.

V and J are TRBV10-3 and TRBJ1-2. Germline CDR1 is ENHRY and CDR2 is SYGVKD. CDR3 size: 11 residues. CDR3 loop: CAGGGGDGYTF.

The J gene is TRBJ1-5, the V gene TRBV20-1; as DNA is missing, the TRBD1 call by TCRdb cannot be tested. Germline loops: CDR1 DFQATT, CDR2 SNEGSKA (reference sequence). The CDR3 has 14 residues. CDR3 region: CSAAGTGINQPQHF.

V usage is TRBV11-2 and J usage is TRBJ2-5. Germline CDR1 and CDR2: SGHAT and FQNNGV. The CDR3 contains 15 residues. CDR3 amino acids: CASSSMDQTSETQYF.

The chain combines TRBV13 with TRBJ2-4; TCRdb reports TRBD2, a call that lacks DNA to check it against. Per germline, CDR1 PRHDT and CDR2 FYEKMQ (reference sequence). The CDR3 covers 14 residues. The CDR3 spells CASRRAVAKNIQYF.

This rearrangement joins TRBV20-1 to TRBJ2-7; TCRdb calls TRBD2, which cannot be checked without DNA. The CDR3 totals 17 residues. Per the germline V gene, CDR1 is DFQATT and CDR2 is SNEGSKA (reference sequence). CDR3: CSARAPGLAGGRYEQYF.

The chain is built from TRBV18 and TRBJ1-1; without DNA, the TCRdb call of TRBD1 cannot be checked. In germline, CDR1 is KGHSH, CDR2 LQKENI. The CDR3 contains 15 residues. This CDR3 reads CASSPPTGVGTEAFF.

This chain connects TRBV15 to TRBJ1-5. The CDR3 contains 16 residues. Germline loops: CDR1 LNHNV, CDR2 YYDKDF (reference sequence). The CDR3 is CATSKAANPSNQPQHF.

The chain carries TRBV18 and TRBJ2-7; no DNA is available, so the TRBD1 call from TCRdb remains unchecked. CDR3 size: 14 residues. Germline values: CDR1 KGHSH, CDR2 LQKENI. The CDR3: CASSPSRQGAEQYF.

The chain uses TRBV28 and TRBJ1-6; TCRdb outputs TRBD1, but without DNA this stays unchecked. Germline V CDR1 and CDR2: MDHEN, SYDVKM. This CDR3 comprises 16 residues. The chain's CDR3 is CASGLAGTPYNSPLHF.

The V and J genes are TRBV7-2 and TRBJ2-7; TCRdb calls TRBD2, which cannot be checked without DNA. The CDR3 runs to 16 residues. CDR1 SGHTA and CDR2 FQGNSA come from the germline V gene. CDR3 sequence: CASSLDTSGGAREQYF.

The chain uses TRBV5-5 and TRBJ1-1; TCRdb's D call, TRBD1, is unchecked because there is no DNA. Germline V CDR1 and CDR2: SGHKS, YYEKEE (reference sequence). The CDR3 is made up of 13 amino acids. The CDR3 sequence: CASSTPGYTEAFF.

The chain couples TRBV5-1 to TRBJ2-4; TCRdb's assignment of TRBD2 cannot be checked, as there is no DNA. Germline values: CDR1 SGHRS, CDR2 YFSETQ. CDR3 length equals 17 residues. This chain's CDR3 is CASSFTREETAKNIQYF.

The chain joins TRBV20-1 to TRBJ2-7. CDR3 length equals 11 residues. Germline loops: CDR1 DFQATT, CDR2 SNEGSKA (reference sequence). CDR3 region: CSARGRYEQYF.